One and the same sample provided the 9 T cell receptor beta chains below, sequenced in a study of OX40 agonist ivuxolimab in advanced cancers. The method was immunoSEQ multiplex PCR; TCRdb's version includes in-frame clones alone and lacks a portion of them. The sample records tens of thousands of clones, approximately 75% being singletons. Sequenced here: CD4+ or CD8+ T cells sorted from blood, sampled in a trial of the OX40 agonist ivuxolimab. The source is an adult with an advanced solid tumor such as melanoma, head and neck, liver or kidney cancer.

This clone was observed a handful of times. The CDR3 nucleotides read TGTGCCAGCAGCCGCGGACTTAATGAAAAACTGTTTTTT. Its translation: CASSRGLNEKLFF. The J gene is TRBJ1-4, the V gene TRBV7-8; D is unresolved. CDR3 length: 13 amino acids. V shed 5 bases and J shed 4 bases, with 8 bases lying between them. Germline-derived CDR1 and CDR2 are SGHVS and FQNEAQ.

The chain carries TRBV28 and TRBJ1-5, with TRBD1 matching 12 bases. Looked up from germline, CDR1 is MDHEN and CDR2 is SYDVKM. Losses at the gene ends were 2 bases for V and 6 bases for J; bases not matched to a gene: 8. The CDR3 sequence is 17 residues long. The CDR3 DNA reads as TGTGCCAGCAGTTTACAGGGCCGGGACAGGGGGCTTCAGCCCCAGCATTTT. It yields the protein CASSLQGRDRGLQPQHF.

V usage is TRBV7-7 and J usage is TRBJ2-1; D is uncertain. The CDR3 runs to 15 residues. Trimming removed 1 base from V and 0 bases from J, with 7 bases in between. Germline CDR1 and CDR2: SSHAT and FNYEAQ (reference sequence). CDR3 protein: CASSLGDRSYNEQFF. In DNA, the CDR3 is TGTGCCAGCAGCTTAGGAGACCGCTCCTACAATGAGCAGTTCTTC.

This clone was seen just once. The rearrangement links TRBV6-1 to TRBJ2-1, with a tentative D call TRBD1 (5 bases). The V and J ends lost 6 bases and 5 bases respectively, with 11 bases between them. The CDR3 totals 13 residues. Germline V gene lookup returns CDR1 MNHNS and CDR2 SASEGT. CDR3 in amino acids: CASRSAGNNEQFF. DNA for the CDR3: TGTGCCAGCAGATCCGCAGGGAACAATGAGCAGTTCTTC.

The V gene is TRBV7-2, the J gene TRBJ2-7, with 9 bases lining up with TRBD1. J lost 5 bases, V lost 6 bases, and 11 bases had no gene match. Germline lookup yields CDR1 SGHTA and CDR2 FQGNSA. The CDR3 contains 15 residues. CDR3: CASSTGQGNFHEQYF. In DNA, the CDR3 is TGTGCCAGCAGTACCGGACAGGGGAATTTCCACGAGCAGTACTTC.

The chain employs TRBV5-4 and TRBJ2-3; TRBD2 is a possible D gene (8 bases). Trimming left V 4 bases short and J 5 bases short, with 23 bases between. The CDR3 runs to 17 residues. From germline, CDR1 is SGHNT and CDR2 YYREEE (reference sequence). The CDR3 region is CASSATLRGTRRDTQYF. CDR3 sequence (DNA): TGTGCCAGCAGCGCAACACTCAGGGGGACTAGAAGAGATACGCAGTATTTT.

This clone was seen just once. The rearrangement links TRBV29-1 to TRBJ1-2; D is unresolved. CDR1 SQVTM and CDR2 ANQGSEA come from the germline V gene. V was trimmed by 6 bases and J by 6 bases, leaving 17 bases between them. This CDR3 spans 13 amino acids. The CDR3 protein is CSVWAGPGDGYTF. CDR3 nucleotide sequence: TGCAGCGTCTGGGCAGGACCTGGTGATGGCTACACCTTC.

This chain uses TRBV10-3 with TRBJ2-1; 8 bases map to TRBD1. The CDR3 has 12 residues. Germline trimming cut 9 bases from V and 8 bases from J; bases unmatched to any gene: 6. Germline-derived CDR1 and CDR2 are ENHRY and SYGVKD. CDR3 sequence (DNA): TGTGCCATGAGGACAGGGTTCGATGAGCAGTTCTTC. Amino acids: CAMRTGFDEQFF.

The chain combines TRBV2 with TRBJ2-7, with 7 bases that match TRBD1. V lost 6 bases and J lost 4; bases outside the gene matches: 12. The CDR3 loop spans 15 amino acids. Germline CDR1 SNHLY, CDR2 FYNNEI. The CDR3, as DNA: TGTGCCAGCAGCCAGCTGGGACAGAAAAGGTACGAGCAGTACTTC. It encodes CASSQLGQKRYEQYF.